The 22 T cell receptor beta chains below come from one sample, sequenced in a study of cytomegalovirus exposure and HLA in healthy donors. The PCR used 60 Vbeta and 13 Jbeta primers. The repertoire was sequenced with immunoSEQ multiplex PCR; TCRdb's copy has only in-frame clones and lacks some. This table has 150,000 to 200,000 clones, about 75% appearing once. The material sequenced was PBMCs. These receptors all come from a man aged 45 to 65 in good health and CMV-seropositive.

The chain uses TRBV5-1 and TRBJ1-1; TRBD1 matches 7 bases. Trimming at V came to 0 bases and at J to 0 bases, leaving 2 bases not matched to a gene. The V gene's germline CDR1 is SGHRS and CDR2 YFSETQ. CDR3 length: 15 amino acids. For the CDR3, the DNA is TGCGCCAGCAGCTTGGGACAGGGTGTGAACACTGAAGCTTTCTTT. It translates to CASSLGQGVNTEAFF.

The rearrangement joins TRBV5-1 to TRBJ1-1, with 8 positions matching TRBD1. Germline lookup yields CDR1 SGHRS and CDR2 YFSETQ. This CDR3 has 15 residues. The V and J ends lost 4 bases and 4 bases, in that order; junction bases with no gene match: 9. The CDR3 is CASSLASGGSTEAFF. CDR3 DNA sequence: TGCGCCAGCAGCCTGGCCTCAGGGGGCTCCACTGAAGCTTTCTTT.

A few counts support this clone. The chain has TRBV6-6 and TRBJ2-1, with D tentatively TRBD2 (6 bases). The V gene lost 4 bases and the J gene lost 7 bases, with 14 bases spanning the gap. CDR1 and CDR2 (germline): MNHNY, SVGAGI (reference sequence). The length of the CDR3 is 14 residues. The CDR3 DNA follows: TGTGCCAGCAGTTTTGGGCGGGGAATTAATGAGCAGTTCTTC. Protein product: CASSFGRGINEQFF.

CDR3 nucleotides: TGTGCCAGCAGCAACGGCCGACAGACTTCACCCCTCCACTTT. It yields the protein CASSNGRQTSPLHF. This sequence joins TRBV21-1 and TRBJ1-6; TRBD1, the table's D call, lacks a check against the DNA. TRBV21-1 represents a pseudogene. The CDR3 loop spans 14 amino acids.

The V call is TRBV5-1, the J call TRBJ2-2; 10 positions match TRBD1. Germline V gene sequence: CDR1 SGHRS, CDR2 YFSETQ. Germline trimming cut 6 bases from V and 1 base from J; bases unmatched to any gene: 3. This CDR3 has 15 amino acids. CDR3 sequence: CASTDRGRNTGELFF. CDR3 bases: TGCGCCAGCACCGACAGGGGGCGGAACACCGGGGAGCTGTTTTTT.

J is TRBJ2-2 and V is TRBV7-9, with 9 bases aligning to TRBD1. Germline CDR1 and CDR2: SEHNR and FQNEAQ (reference sequence). The CDR3 is made up of 16 amino acids. The ends lost 5 bases at V and 5 bases at J; junction bases unmatched: 9. The CDR3 loop is CASSAGQGFYTGELFF. As DNA, the CDR3 is TGTGCCAGCAGCGCCGGACAGGGGTTTTATACCGGGGAGCTGTTTTTT. Supplemented by reference TRBV7-9 and TRBJ2-2, the full variable domain reads DTGVSQNPRHKITKRGQNVTFRCDPISEHNRLYWYRQTLGQGPEFLTYFQNEAQLEKSRLLSDRFSAERPKGSFSTLEIQRTEQGDSAMYLCASSAGQGFYTGELFFGEGSRLTVL.

V and J are TRBV6-5 and TRBJ1-1; D remains unclear. The CDR3 has 14 amino acids. The germline gives CDR1 MNHEY, CDR2 SVGAGI. Between the trimmed V and J ends, which lost 0 bases and 4 bases, there was a span of 9 bases. The CDR3 DNA reads TGTGCCAGCAGTTACTCGCTTGCAGGCACTGAAGCTTTCTTT. Translating gives CASSYSLAGTEAFF.

The chain uses TRBV19 and TRBJ2-4; no clear D. CDR1 is LNHDA, CDR2 SQIVND, per germline (reference sequence). The CDR3 extends over 12 amino acids. The V end lost 1 base, the J end lost 14 bases, and 12 bases lay between the germline ends. The chain's CDR3 is CASSIGSGNEYF. CDR3 nucleotide sequence: TGTGCCAGTAGTATAGGGTCAGGTAATGAGTACTTC.

On this clone: At one of its ends the junction is not consistent with the germline gene, which may arise from a read error. The CDR3 reads CSSSLDRGAGNTIYF. CDR3 sequence (DNA): TGTTCCAGCAGCCTGGACAGGGGCGCTGGAAACACCATATATTTT. V gene TRBV7-9 combines with J gene TRBJ1-3, with TRBD1 matching 9 bases. This CDR3 comprises 15 residues. The germline V gene encodes CDR1 SEHNR and CDR2 FQNEAQ (reference sequence).

The chain has TRBV2 and TRBJ2-5; 11 bases agree with TRBD2. This CDR3 spans 16 amino acids. Per germline, CDR1 SNHLY and CDR2 FYNNEI. V lost 5 bases and J lost 9; bases outside the gene matches: 14. The CDR3 spells CASSLTDLAGGGAQYF. The CDR3 nucleotides read TGTGCCAGCAGTTTGACGGATCTAGCGGGGGGTGGTGCCCAGTACTTC. The variable domain in full, with the rest retrieved from reference TRBV2 and TRBJ2-5, is EPEVTQTPSHQVTQMGQEVILRCVPISNHLYFYWYRQILGQKVEFLVSFYNNEISEKSEIFDDQFSVERPDGSNFTLKIRSTKLEDSAMYFCASSLTDLAGGGAQYFGPGTRLLVL.

The chain is built from TRBV4-2 and TRBJ1-2; 8 nucleotides agree with TRBD1. Germline CDR1 is LGHNA and CDR2 is YNFKEQ. The CDR3 is made up of 13 amino acids. V dropped 6 bases and J dropped 3; count of bases not matched to a gene: 3. The CDR3 reads CASRTDRDYGYTF. DNA for the CDR3: TGTGCCAGCAGAACGGACAGGGACTATGGCTACACCTTC.

The chain is built from TRBV7-9 and TRBJ1-2; D is ambiguous. This CDR3 comprises 13 residues. CDR1 and CDR2 from the germline V gene are SEHNR and FQNEAQ (reference sequence). Trimming took off 1 base at V and 0 bases at J, with 3 bases between the two ends. The chain's CDR3 is CASSLDTNYGYTF. The CDR3 nucleotides read TGTGCCAGCAGCTTAGACACTAACTATGGCTACACCTTC.

The genes are TRBV9 and TRBJ2-2; D is unclear. This CDR3 has 15 residues. Germline values: CDR1 SGDLS, CDR2 YYNGEE. V was cut by 0 bases and J by 3 bases, with 9 bases left in between. The CDR3 sequence: CASSVETTYTGELFF. As DNA, the CDR3 is TGTGCCAGCAGCGTAGAGACAACTTACACCGGGGAGCTGTTTTTT.

In this sample, this clone turned up a few times. The chain links TRBV19 to TRBJ1-1; 7 bases map to TRBD1. Germline values: CDR1 LNHDA, CDR2 SQIVND (reference sequence). CDR3 length equals 14 residues. With 9 bases clipped from V and 8 bases from J, the junction kept 15 bases outside the gene matches. The CDR3 reads CASRLQGNIKEAFF. CDR3 DNA sequence: TGTGCCAGCCGATTACAGGGGAATATTAAAGAAGCTTTCTTT.

This sequence joins TRBV28 and TRBJ1-1; possibly TRBD1 for D (5 bases). CDR3 size: 14 residues. Germline loops: CDR1 MDHEN, CDR2 SYDVKM. The V and J ends lost 8 bases and 11 bases respectively, with 24 bases between them. The CDR3 nucleotides read TGTGCCAGCGCCGTGACCCTAATGGGGCTCAAGGCTTTCTTT. It codes for CASAVTLMGLKAFF.

CDR3 nucleotides: TGTGCCAGCAGTTCCTCAACAGGGGGCGGCGGGGAGCTGTTTTTT. Translation gives CASSSSTGGGGELFF. The chain uses TRBV28 and TRBJ2-2, with 9 bases identical to TRBD1. This CDR3 contains 15 residues. The V gene's germline CDR1 is MDHEN and CDR2 SYDVKM. V was clipped by 4 bases and J by 7 bases; unmatched bases: 7.

Concerning this clone itself: This specimen includes other DNA sequences encoding the same CDR3. The V gene is TRBV7-2, the J gene TRBJ2-5, with 7 bases that match TRBD1. V was clipped by 5 bases and J by 5 bases; unmatched bases: 5. Germline CDR1 reads SGHTA; CDR2 reads FQGNSA. CDR3 length: 13 residues. Here the CDR3 reads CASSLGQAETQYF. CDR3 nucleotide sequence: TGTGCCAGCAGCCTCGGACAGGCGGAGACCCAGTACTTC.

The chain uses TRBV6-1 and TRBJ1-1; no reliable D call. The V gene lost 1 base and the J gene lost 6 bases, with 12 bases spanning the gap. Germline V gene data show CDR1 as MNHNS and CDR2 as SASEGT. The CDR3 has 14 residues. The CDR3 DNA follows: TGTGCCAGCAGTGAAGGATTCGGGTTCGCTGAAGCTTTCTTT. Translation: CASSEGFGFAEAFF.

V gene TRBV7-8 combines with J gene TRBJ1-3, with D unclear. Deletions cut 2 bases from V and 0 bases from J, with 14 bases between. CDR3 length: 17 residues. Germline lookup yields CDR1 SGHVS and CDR2 FQNEAQ. CDR3 sequence reads: CASSLLVRRSSGNTIYF. The CDR3, as DNA: TGTGCCAGCAGCTTATTGGTCAGGCGAAGCTCTGGAAACACCATATATTTT. Variable domain in full (rest from reference TRBV7-8 and TRBJ1-3): GAGVSQSPRYKVAKRGQDVALRCDPISGHVSLFWYQQALGQGPEFLTYFQNEAQLDKSGLPSDRFFAERPEGSVSTLKIQRTQQEDSAVYLCASSLLVRRSSGNTIYFGEGSWLTVV.

The genes are TRBV2 and TRBJ1-2; 7 bases are a match to TRBD1. CDR3 length: 15 amino acids. Germline lookup yields CDR1 SNHLY and CDR2 FYNNEI. With V trimmed by 8 bases and J by 7 bases, 16 bases remained unmatched. For the CDR3, the DNA is TGTGCCAGCTCTCTTTTTCCCGACAGGGACGGTGGCTACACCTTC. Residues: CASSLFPDRDGGYTF.

This rearrangement joins TRBV6-1 to TRBJ2-2; 10 nucleotides match TRBD2. The V and J ends lost 5 bases and 8 bases, in that order; junction bases with no gene match: 8. The CDR3 totals 15 residues. CDR1 and CDR2 (germline): MNHNS, SASEGT. The CDR3, as DNA: TGTGCCAGCAGTCTAGCGGGGGAGCTTCGGGGGGAGCTGTTTTTT. The encoded protein is CASSLAGELRGELFF.

This chain joins TRBV5-1 and TRBJ2-1, with 10 bases matching TRBD2. V was clipped by 2 bases and J by 6 bases; unmatched bases: 8. The CDR3 is 16 amino acids. Germline V gene lookup returns CDR1 SGHRS and CDR2 YFSETQ. The CDR3 coding sequence is TGCGCCAGCAGCTTAGGTAGCGGGGGGTCAATCAATGAGCAGTTCTTC. Translated: CASSLGSGGSINEQFF.